This TCR beta chain was sequenced in a study of CD8 T cells in Susac syndrome. Worth noting for this clonotype: The antigen is not known.

The authors carried out high-throughput sequencing of TCR beta. They applied it to CD8+ and CD4+ T cells obtained from blood. The Susac syndrome patients fit the recently defined diagnostic criteria for definite or probable disease. TEMRA cells were enriched by FACS, and CD4+ and CD8+ T cells were negatively isolated. The authors reverse transcribed about 0.5 to 1 ug RNA with random hexamers. One entry per CDR3 protein, called by TCRdb with MiXCR from the immunoSEQ multiplex PCR reads. The sample lists under 85,000 distinct CDR3 sequences, roughly 94% occurring once. Germline CDR1 SGHDN, CDR2 FVKESK. This CDR3 region has 13 residues. The ends were cut back, 5 bases at V and 3 bases at J, with 8 bases in the middle. Study-wide results and caveats: Across the total CD8+ repertoires, more than 15 Susac-specific public clones were detected, and across the CD8+ TEMRA repertoires, roughly five such clones were detected.

The chain links TRBV14 to TRBJ2-1, with D unresolved. This clonotype originated in a human donor with Susac syndrome. Sequencing was done on a sample of CD8+ T cells from PBMCs. The chain's CDR3 is CASSGNFYNEQFF. The CDR3 region has the DNA TGTGCCAGCAGCGGTAACTTCTACAATGAGCAGTTCTTC.